The rows below give T cell receptor beta chains drawn from one sample of a study of shared clonotypes between healthy human individuals. Clones were read by immunoSEQ multiplex PCR, and TCRdb kept only the in-frame ones, dropping some. Of about 2.4 million clones in the sample, around nine tenths are singletons; the top ten hold around 0.15%. Input material: naive CD4+ T cells sorted from blood. These TCRs come from a young man in good health. The CDR3 runs from the conserved cysteine through the conserved F or W. The D gene is left open where the match is weak. The size field is filled for only some rows; it gives once, few, many or a size class.

v_call: TRBV19
d_call: -
clone_size: -
j_call: TRBJ2-1
cdr3_aa: CASSKGPAVGYNEQFF
cdr3_nt: TGTGCCAGTAGCAAAGGGCCAGCGGTAGGCTACAATGAGCAGTTCTTC

v_call: TRBV7-2
d_call: TRBD2
clone_size: -
j_call: TRBJ2-1
cdr3_aa: CASSRPFGGNEQFF
cdr3_nt: TGTGCCAGCAGCCGCCCTTTCGGGGGGAATGAGCAGTTCTTC

v_call: TRBV30
d_call: -
clone_size: -
j_call: TRBJ1-4
cdr3_aa: CAWGTDSRNEKLFF
cdr3_nt: TGTGCCTGGGGGACTGACAGCCGTAATGAAAAACTGTTTTTT

v_call: TRBV5-1
d_call: -
clone_size: -
j_call: TRBJ1-2
cdr3_aa: CASSLDPIGADGYTF
cdr3_nt: TGCGCCAGCAGCTTGGACCCGATCGGGGCTGATGGCTACACCTTC

v_call: TRBV9
d_call: -
clone_size: -
j_call: TRBJ2-1
cdr3_aa: CASSVVSSGNEQFF
cdr3_nt: TGTGCCAGCAGCGTAGTTTCCTCCGGCAATGAGCAGTTCTTC

v_call: TRBV11-2
d_call: TRBD2
clone_size: -
j_call: TRBJ2-5
cdr3_aa: CASSLLTSDEYF
cdr3_nt: TGTGCCAGCAGCTTGCTCACTAGCGACGAGTACTTC

v_call: TRBV27
d_call: -
clone_size: -
j_call: TRBJ1-3
cdr3_aa: CASSLSMVSGNTIYF
cdr3_nt: TGTGCCAGCAGTTTATCGATGGTCTCTGGAAACACCATATATTTT

v_call: TRBV7-2
d_call: TRBD1
clone_size: once
j_call: TRBJ2-3
cdr3_aa: CASSLVRQGWTDTQYF
cdr3_nt: TGTGCCAGCAGCTTAGTGAGACAGGGGTGGACAGATACGCAGTATTTT

v_call: TRBV6-1
d_call: TRBD2
clone_size: -
j_call: TRBJ2-7
cdr3_aa: CASSEAILAGVFEQYF
cdr3_nt: TGTGCCAGCAGTGAAGCGATACTAGCGGGAGTATTCGAGCAGTACTTC

v_call: TRBV5-1
d_call: -
clone_size: -
j_call: TRBJ2-7
cdr3_aa: CASRPLGLNYEQYF
cdr3_nt: TGCGCCAGCAGACCGCTTGGCCTAAACTACGAGCAGTACTTC

v_call: TRBV5-5
d_call: -
clone_size: -
j_call: TRBJ2-5
cdr3_aa: CASSSGGQETQYF
cdr3_nt: TGTGCCAGCAGCTCGGGCGGACAAGAGACCCAGTACTTC

v_call: TRBV4-1
d_call: -
clone_size: -
j_call: TRBJ1-5
cdr3_aa: CASSQEGRAGNQPQHF
cdr3_nt: TGCGCCAGCAGCCAAGAGGGGAGGGCTGGCAATCAGCCCCAGCATTTT

v_call: TRBV5-1
d_call: -
clone_size: -
j_call: TRBJ1-3
cdr3_aa: CASRRGDGNTIYF
cdr3_nt: TGCGCCAGCAGGAGGGGGGACGGAAACACCATATATTTT

v_call: TRBV6-5
d_call: -
clone_size: -
j_call: TRBJ2-7
cdr3_aa: CASSPQSPYEQYF
cdr3_nt: TGTGCCAGCAGTCCTCAGTCTCCCTACGAGCAGTACTTC

v_call: TRBV4-3
d_call: -
clone_size: -
j_call: TRBJ2-1
cdr3_aa: CASSQRHSRGSYNEQFF
cdr3_nt: TGCGCCAGCAGCCAAAGACACAGTCGGGGCTCCTACAATGAGCAGTTCTTC

v_call: TRBV5-1
d_call: TRBD2
clone_size: -
j_call: TRBJ2-6
cdr3_aa: CASSLEGLAGASDSGANVLTF
cdr3_nt: TGCGCCAGCAGCTTGGAAGGACTAGCGGGGGCCTCGGACTCTGGGGCCAACGTCCTGACTTTC

v_call: TRBV6-5
d_call: -
clone_size: -
j_call: TRBJ2-7
cdr3_aa: CASSYSKDRYEQYF
cdr3_nt: TGTGCCAGCAGTTACTCGAAGGACCGCTACGAGCAGTACTTC

v_call: TRBV27
d_call: -
clone_size: -
j_call: TRBJ2-1
cdr3_aa: CASSLGQAGGTNEQFF
cdr3_nt: TGTGCCAGCAGTCTGGGTCAAGCCGGGGGCACTAATGAGCAGTTCTTC

v_call: TRBV5-4
d_call: TRBD1
clone_size: -
j_call: TRBJ1-1
cdr3_aa: CASSSQGQGTEAFF
cdr3_nt: TGTGCCAGCAGCTCCCAGGGACAGGGAACAGAAGCTTTCTTT

v_call: TRBV2
d_call: TRBD1
clone_size: -
j_call: TRBJ1-2
cdr3_aa: CASSVRGGGGYTF
cdr3_nt: TGTGCCAGCAGTGTTAGAGGGGGCGGTGGCTACACCTTC

v_call: TRBV5-1
d_call: -
clone_size: once
j_call: TRBJ1-1
cdr3_aa: CASSLQGPGTEAFF
cdr3_nt: TGCGCCAGCAGCTTGCAGGGGCCTGGCACTGAAGCTTTCTTT

v_call: TRBV5-1
d_call: -
clone_size: -
j_call: TRBJ2-7
cdr3_aa: CASSLAVSIHEQYF
cdr3_nt: TGCGCCAGCAGCTTGGCTGTCAGCATCCACGAGCAGTACTTC

v_call: TRBV6-1
d_call: -
clone_size: -
j_call: TRBJ1-5
cdr3_aa: CASSEQGSSNQPQHF
cdr3_nt: TGTGCCAGCAGTGAACAGGGGAGTAGCAATCAGCCCCAGCATTTT

v_call: TRBV28
d_call: TRBD2
clone_size: -
j_call: TRBJ2-1
cdr3_aa: CASIGLGTTYNEQFF
cdr3_nt: TGTGCCAGCATAGGACTAGGGACTACCTACAATGAGCAGTTCTTC

v_call: TRBV5-1
d_call: -
clone_size: -
j_call: TRBJ2-2
cdr3_aa: CASSLWLSVTGELFF
cdr3_nt: TGCGCCAGCAGCTTGTGGCTCTCGGTGACCGGGGAGCTGTTTTTT

v_call: TRBV4-1
d_call: -
clone_size: once
j_call: TRBJ1-5
cdr3_aa: CASSQEAGLNQPQHF
cdr3_nt: TGCGCCAGCAGCCAAGAGGCTGGACTTAATCAGCCCCAGCATTTT

v_call: TRBV11-3
d_call: -
clone_size: -
j_call: TRBJ2-2
cdr3_aa: CASSQAMAGGELFF
cdr3_nt: TGTGCCAGCAGCCAAGCAATGGCGGGGGGGGAGCTGTTTTTT

v_call: TRBV7-2
d_call: -
clone_size: once
j_call: TRBJ2-1
cdr3_aa: CASSLAGPASYNEQFF
cdr3_nt: TGTGCCAGCAGCTTAGCGGGGCCGGCCTCCTACAATGAGCAGTTCTTC

v_call: TRBV7-6
d_call: -
clone_size: -
j_call: TRBJ2-1
cdr3_aa: CASSTRENEQFF
cdr3_nt: TGTGCCAGCAGCACCCGAGAGAATGAGCAGTTCTTC